This T cell receptor beta chain was observed in a study of cytomegalovirus exposure and HLA in healthy donors. Study-level information: In an early release, HLA-typed donors contributed some 88 million unique TCR sequences.

Study results and limitations: It was around 160 TCR beta chains that were listed as cytomegalovirus-associated. Later on, a genetic analysis was performed. It linked a missense variant in DCLRE1C with V- and J-gene trimming of TCR beta.

Regarding this clone: Its antigen is as yet unknown.

Vbeta (60) and Jbeta (13) primers were used in the PCR. Assay: immunoSEQ multiplex PCR; the TCRdb copy retains only in-frame clones and omits some. The sample lists about 230,000 clones, 70% to 90% occurring once. The CDR3 consists of 13 residues. Trimming stripped 7 bases from V and 2 bases from J, with 8 bases between. Per the germline V gene, CDR1 is MRHNA and CDR2 is SNTAGT. The chain couples TRBV6-4 to TRBJ2-2; D is unclear. This TCR derives from a girl aged 2 to 9 in good health and CMV-seronegative. The specimen was PBMCs. CDR3 protein: CASKELNTGELFF. Written as DNA, the CDR3 is TGTGCCAGCAAGGAACTAAACACCGGGGAGCTGTTTTTT.